This T cell receptor (beta chain) was recorded in a study of metastatic and nonmetastatic thyroid tumors. Overall study findings and caveats: Compared with benign nodules, malignant thyroid tumors were reported to have significantly higher TCR beta diversity in both blood and tumor.

CDR3 length: 17 residues. Trimming cost V 6 bases and J 3 bases; bases outside gene matches: 14. Germline-derived CDR1 and CDR2 are SEHNR and FQNEAQ (reference sequence). In this sample, this clone turned up many times. What it binds is unknown. TCRdb used MiXCR to call clones anew from the PCR reads. The profile shows approximately 65,000 clones, more than 3.5% of them singletons. Until they underwent thyroid surgery, no patient had received any treatment. Sequenced: blood. The TCR originated in a female donor with papillary thyroid cancer or a benign thyroid nodule (not recorded which). Some clones in this sample may be carry-over from other donors' samples. This chain uses TRBV7-9 with TRBJ1-1; 9 bases agree with TRBD1. CDR3 sequence: CASRSNRGRDLDTEAFF. CDR3 DNA: TGTGCCAGCAGGAGTAACAGGGGGCGCGATTTGGACACTGAAGCTTTCTTT. Full variable domain (remainder filled in from reference TRBV7-9 and TRBJ1-1): DTGVSQNPRHKITKRGQNVTFRCDPISEHNRLYWYRQTLGQGPEFLTYFQNEAQLEKSRLLSDRFSAERPKGSFSTLEIQRTEQGDSAMYLCASRSNRGRDLDTEAFFGQGTRLTVV.